This passage covers 23 T cell receptor beta chains from one sample sequenced in a study of cytomegalovirus exposure and HLA in healthy donors. The PCR was carried out with 60 Vbeta primers and 13 Jbeta primers. Clones were read by immunoSEQ multiplex PCR, and TCRdb kept only the in-frame ones, dropping some. The table lists about 220,000 clones, about 80% of them singletons, with 1.8% in the top ten. Sample: PBMCs. The receptors stem from a male donor in good health and CMV-seronegative.

The chain carries TRBV9 and TRBJ2-7, with 11 bases fitting TRBD2. CDR1 is SGDLS and CDR2 is YYNGEE in the germline V gene. CDR3 length equals 15 residues. V lost 4 bases to trimming and J lost 3 bases; unmatched junction nucleotides: 6. The CDR3 coding sequence is TGTGCCAGCAGCCCCGGGACTAGCGGACTCTACGAGCAGTACTTC. The encoded protein is CASSPGTSGLYEQYF.

This clone was detected only once. This chain links TRBV27 with TRBJ1-1; D possibly corresponds to TRBD1 (6 bases). The V end was cut by 3 bases, the J end by 1 base, with 9 bases between. Germline-derived CDR1 and CDR2 are MNHEY and SMNVEV (reference sequence). The CDR3 consists of 14 residues. The CDR3 bases are TGTGCCAGCAGTTTCGACAGGAGGAACACTGAAGCTTTCTTT. Translated: CASSFDRRNTEAFF.

The chain joins TRBV14 to TRBJ1-2; D unresolved. This CDR3 has 16 residues. CDR1 is SGHDN and CDR2 is FVKESK in the germline V gene. Trimming cost V 4 bases and J 0 bases, with 15 bases left between them. CDR3 nucleotide sequence: TGTGCCAGCAGCCTTAGCGTCCTTCCCGCTAACTATGGCTACACCTTC. Translation: CASSLSVLPANYGYTF.

The J gene is TRBJ2-3, the V gene TRBV28; 7 bases map to TRBD2. The length of the CDR3 is 17 residues. CDR1 is MDHEN, CDR2 SYDVKM, per germline. V trimming: 0 bases; J trimming: 0 bases; junction bases outside the gene matches: 6. CDR3 protein: CASSLWASGSSTDTQYF. The CDR3 nucleotides read TGTGCCAGCAGTTTATGGGCTAGCGGATCTAGCACAGATACGCAGTATTTT.

This clone was observed once. DNA for the CDR3: TGCGCCAGCAGCCAAGATCGGCCCAGGGGGCTGGGCTACACCTTC. It translates to CASSQDRPRGLGYTF. The gene calls are TRBV4-1 and TRBJ1-2; 8 bases match TRBD1. CDR1 MGHRA and CDR2 YSYEKL come from the germline V gene. V shed 0 bases, J shed 8 bases, and the junction held 8 bases outside the gene matches. This CDR3 spans 15 amino acids.

The chain employs TRBV5-6 and TRBJ2-3; D may be TRBD2 (6 bases). Trimming shortened V by 4 bases and J by 10 bases, and 10 bases separated the two germline ends. The CDR3 runs 11 residues. Germline loops: CDR1 SGHDT, CDR2 YYEEEE. Here the CDR3 DNA reads TGTGCCAGCAGCCTAGGGACTCCGCAGTATTTT. Its protein is CASSLGTPQYF.

This chain uses TRBV23-1 with TRBJ2-7, with 8 bases lining up with TRBD1. TRBV23-1 has ORF status, its function being uncertain. The CDR3 is 16 amino acids. The V gene end was trimmed by 0 bases and the J gene end by 2 bases; junction bases not matched to a gene: 6. CDR3 DNA sequence: TGCGCCAGCAGTCAATCAACCCGGACAGGGCCCTACGAGCAGTACTTC. Protein product: CASSQSTRTGPYEQYF.

This clone was counted a single time. The chain recombines TRBV5-4 with TRBJ2-7, with 10 bases identical to TRBD1. Germline CDR1 reads SGHNT; CDR2 reads YYREEE (reference sequence). With 5 bases clipped from V and 6 bases from J, the junction kept 8 bases outside the gene matches. The CDR3 has 14 amino acids. The CDR3 DNA follows: TGTGCCAGCAGAACGGACAGGGGGACAAGCGAGCAGTACTTC. Its protein product is CASRTDRGTSEQYF.

This chain joins TRBV5-1 and TRBJ2-7; 10 bases line up with TRBD2. V lost 4 bases to trimming and J lost 1 base; unmatched junction nucleotides: 5. CDR1 and CDR2 (germline): SGHRS, YFSETQ. CDR3 length: 15 amino acids. CDR3 loop: CASSLLAGPSYEQYF. The CDR3 bases are TGCGCCAGCAGCCTACTAGCGGGACCTTCCTACGAGCAGTACTTC.

The V gene is TRBV6-5, the J gene TRBJ1-6; a possible D gene is TRBD1 (5 bases). The CDR3 loop spans 15 amino acids. Germline V lookup: CDR1 MNHEY, CDR2 SVGAGI. V was trimmed by 6 bases and J by 10 bases, leaving 19 bases between them. The CDR3 here is CASRFWGRRSSPLHF. CDR3 nucleotide sequence: TGTGCCAGCAGGTTCTGGGGGAGGAGGAGCTCACCCCTCCACTTT.

This chain joins TRBV13 and TRBJ2-2, with D unresolved. Germline CDR1 reads PRHDT; CDR2 reads FYEKMQ (reference sequence). The V gene lost 7 bases and the J gene lost 4 bases, with 13 bases spanning the gap. The length of the CDR3 is 14 residues. CDR3 in DNA: TGTGCCAGCAAGGTAGCTGTGGGCACCGGGGAGCTGTTTTTT. Translation: CASKVAVGTGELFF.

Concerning this clone itself: The sample holds other DNA sequences that translate to the same CDR3. The V call is TRBV27, the J call TRBJ2-1; TRBD2 matches at 8 bases. The germline V gene encodes CDR1 MNHEY and CDR2 SMNVEV (reference sequence). The junction had 2 bases not matched to a gene; V was cut back by 3 bases and J by 4 bases. The CDR3 extends over 14 amino acids. CDR3 bases: TGTGCCAGCAGTTTGGGGACTAGGTACAATGAGCAGTTCTTC. Translation: CASSLGTRYNEQFF.

The chain carries TRBV7-3 and TRBJ2-2; TRBD1 is a possible D gene (5 bases). Deletions cut 6 bases from V and 2 bases from J, with 16 bases between. Germline CDR1 SGHTA, CDR2 FQGTGA. The CDR3 covers 16 residues. CDR3 loop: CASSSLGQTNTGELFF. CDR3 nucleotides: TGTGCCAGCAGTTCACTCGGACAAACAAACACCGGGGAGCTGTTTTTT.

The chain couples TRBV7-6 to TRBJ2-7, with 8 nucleotides matching TRBD2. The CDR3 length is 17 residues. Germline V CDR1 and CDR2: SGHVS, FNYEAQ. V shed 1 base and J 5 bases; nucleotides not matched to a gene: 13. CDR3 sequence reads: CASSLVPAGAPRDEQYF. For the CDR3, the DNA is TGTGCCAGCAGCTTAGTTCCAGCGGGAGCCCCTCGGGACGAGCAGTACTTC.

The chain is built from TRBV6-4 and TRBJ2-1; 9 bases agree with TRBD2. J gave up 4 bases and V 0 bases, and 7 bases lay outside the gene matches. CDR1 is MRHNA, CDR2 SNTAGT, per germline. The CDR3 is made up of 17 amino acids. For the CDR3, the DNA is TGTGCCAGCAGTGACTCCCCGCTAGCGGGAATATACAATGAGCAGTTCTTC. Translating gives CASSDSPLAGIYNEQFF.

This rearrangement joins TRBV5-6 to TRBJ1-4; D is possibly TRBD1 (5 bases). The V and J ends lost 4 bases and 4 bases respectively, with 14 bases between them. CDR1 is SGHDT and CDR2 is YYEEEE in the germline V gene. The CDR3 covers 15 residues. CDR3 nucleotide sequence: TGTGCCAGCAGCGCCCGCAGGGTAGATAATGAAAAACTGTTTTTT. It is translated as CASSARRVDNEKLFF. The full variable domain, its missing parts supplied by reference TRBV5-6 and TRBJ1-4, is DAGVTQSPTHLIKTRGQQVTLRCSPKSGHDTVSWYQQALGQGPQFIFQYYEEEERQRGNFPDRFSGHQFPNYSSELNVNALLLGDSALYLCASSARRVDNEKLFFGSGTQLSVL.

The CDR3 loop is CASSLVVGAEKLFF. The CDR3 coding sequence is TGTGCCAGCAGCTTAGTCGTGGGGGCTGAAAAACTGTTTTTT. The V call is TRBV7-9, the J call TRBJ1-4; possible D gene TRBD1, 6 bases. CDR3 size: 14 residues. Germline CDR1 SEHNR, CDR2 FQNEAQ (reference sequence). With 1 base removed from V and 7 bases from J, the gap between germline ends came to 10 bases.

J is TRBJ2-5 and V is TRBV7-8; 7 positions agree with TRBD1. J lost 4 bases, V lost 3 bases, and 2 bases had no gene match. Germline CDR1 SGHVS, CDR2 FQNEAQ. The CDR3 is 13 amino acids. The CDR3 DNA is TGTGCCAGCAGCTTTGACAGGGCAGAGACCCAGTACTTC. Amino acids: CASSFDRAETQYF. The whole variable domain, filled in from reference TRBV7-8 and TRBJ2-5, reads GAGVSQSPRYKVAKRGQDVALRCDPISGHVSLFWYQQALGQGPEFLTYFQNEAQLDKSGLPSDRFFAERPEGSVSTLKIQRTQQEDSAVYLCASSFDRAETQYFGPGTRLLVL.

The V gene is TRBV7-9, the J gene TRBJ1-4, with unresolved D. Looked up from germline, CDR1 is SEHNR and CDR2 is FQNEAQ (reference sequence). V lost 5 bases, J lost 4 bases, and 14 bases lay in between. This CDR3 comprises 15 residues. The DNA of the CDR3 is TGTGCCAGCAGCATATTGGAGGCGGGTAATGAAAAACTGTTTTTT. As protein: CASSILEAGNEKLFF.

The chain links TRBV6-1 to TRBJ2-5; tentative D call: TRBD2 (6 bases). CDR1 MNHNS and CDR2 SASEGT come from the germline V gene. CDR3 length: 13 residues. V dropped 7 bases and J dropped 5 bases, with 14 bases sitting between them. The CDR3 region has the DNA TGTGCCAGCAACCGTGGGGGGTATGAGACCCAGTACTTC. Translating it yields CASNRGGYETQYF.

This chain links TRBV5-1 with TRBJ1-6, with D unclear. This CDR3 region has 14 residues. Trimming shortened V by 1 base and J by 10 bases, and 12 bases separated the two germline ends. Germline CDR1 SGHRS, CDR2 YFSETQ. The CDR3 reads CASSLPGMESPLHF. DNA of the CDR3: TGCGCCAGCAGCTTGCCGGGGATGGAATCACCCCTCCACTTT.

The chain is built from TRBV29-1 and TRBJ1-2; D is perhaps TRBD1 (5 bases). The V end was cut by 4 bases, the J end by 8 bases, with 14 bases between. Germline loops: CDR1 SQVTM, CDR2 ANQGSEA. The CDR3 totals 12 residues. CDR3 protein: CSVGPGVGGYTF. In DNA, the CDR3 is TGCAGCGTTGGGCCGGGGGTCGGGGGCTACACCTTC.

This chain connects TRBV11-3 to TRBJ2-3; a weak D match, TRBD2 (7 bases). CDR1 and CDR2 (germline): SGHNT, YENEEA. V lost 2 bases and J lost 3, with 12 bases in between. The CDR3 runs 15 residues. The CDR3 protein is CASSLIQGGTDTQYF. DNA of the CDR3: TGTGCCAGCAGCTTAATACAGGGAGGGACAGATACGCAGTATTTT.